One T cell receptor beta chain is described in this entry. Its target is not known. This sample is part of a study of shared clonotypes between healthy human individuals. Study results and limitations: On the whole, naive subsets had larger estimated richness than memory subsets had.

In the sorted-subset replicate PCRs, 150 to 200 ng DNA, 29,000 or so T cell genomes, was used. Sequencing was performed with immunoSEQ multiplex PCR; in TCRdb, only in-frame clones are kept and a portion is missing. The sample carries roughly 2.5 million clones, around 90% recorded once. Naive CD45RA+ and memory CD45RA-negative subsets were split from CD4+ cells. The clonotype comes from a young man in good health. The source material was naive CD4+ T cells sorted from blood. Subset described: CD45RA+ positively selected.

The CDR3 DNA is TGTGCCTTGGGACAGGGTAGAAATCAGCCCCAGCATTTT. Its protein product is CALGQGRNQPQHF. The V and J genes are TRBV2 and TRBJ1-5; TRBD1 agrees at 9 bases. J was trimmed by 4 bases and V by 11 bases; bases with no gene match: 6. This CDR3 has 13 residues. Germline CDR1 reads SNHLY; CDR2 reads FYNNEI.